This TCR beta chain stems from a study of early T cells in non-severe SARS-CoV-2 infection. Study context: Alpha and beta chains were unpaired, from unsorted whole-blood bulk RNA.

Study findings and constraints: VDJdb-based matching was biased toward anti-spike CD8 responses and missed private and CD4 specificities.

This clonotype has ten or more counts. Its antigen remains unknown. TCRdb recomputed calls from the 5' RACE reads with MiXCR, one row per CDR3 protein. The repertoire holds some 32,000 distinct CDR3 sequences, roughly 6.6% seen once, with 30% to 45% in the top ten. V was clipped by 1 base and J by 0 bases, with 13 bases between them. CDR3 length: 17 residues. Germline V gene lookup returns CDR1 LGHNA and CDR2 YNFKEQ. Sequencing was done on a sample of whole blood. This receptor was taken from an adult who was a healthcare worker with PCR-confirmed SARS-CoV-2 infection or an uninfected control (not recorded which). This sequence joins TRBV4-2 and TRBJ2-1, with TRBD2 as a possible D gene (5 bases). This CDR3 reads CASSQVIAWSSYNEQFF. DNA for the CDR3: TGTGCCAGCAGCCAAGTAATAGCGTGGAGCTCCTACAATGAGCAGTTCTTC.